The TCR beta chain under discussion was sequenced for a study of blood T cell repertoires in COVID-19. Overall study context: There were acute and convalescent COVID-19 samples, and they came from the United States, Italy and Spain. The analysed material was cDNA or gDNA that came from T cells, B-cell-depleted T cells, or PBMCs.

CDR3 size: 16 residues. Trimming stripped 3 bases from V and 5 bases from J, with 16 bases between. In the study's own analysis: Estimation of nucleated cell counts relied on the amplification of reference gene primers. Only in-frame clones appear in the TCRdb table, and some are missing; sequencing was by immunoSEQ multiplex PCR. D and trimming come from the DNA, and the V and J calls and clone size come from that table. The sample includes fewer than 200,000 clones, approximately 86% of them seen just once. This receptor was obtained from a man aged 60 to 75 who had recovered from COVID-19. The sequencing input was PBMCs or T cells enriched from blood (not recorded which). The V gene is TRBV23-1, the J gene TRBJ1-4; D perhaps matches TRBD1 (5 bases). TRBV23-1 is treated as an ORF (open reading frame) with a function not yet certain. In nucleotides, the CDR3 is TGCGCCAGCAGTCATCCGGACCAGGGAAGGAATGAAAAACTGTTTTTT. As protein: CASSHPDQGRNEKLFF.